The T cell receptor beta chain described here comes from a study of Ad26.COV2.S vaccination and SARS-CoV-2 variants. Findings of the study overall: Placebo recipients trailed vaccine recipients in spike-specific TCR breadth. Reported findings describe substantial breadth in spike-specific CD8+ and CD4+ T cell responses following vaccination. From the TCR breadth and depth analyses, total T cell responses may have been underestimated.

A note on this clone: Its antigen is undetermined.

Trimming stripped 4 bases from V and 2 bases from J, with 15 bases between. The germline V gene encodes CDR1 SQVTM and CDR2 ANQGSEA. CDR3 length: 14 residues. Assay: immunoSEQ multiplex PCR; the TCRdb copy retains only in-frame clones and omits some. The sample has about 94,000 clones, around 82% seen once. The sequence came from a human donor who had recovered from COVID-19. Sample: peripheral blood, taken after recovery from COVID-19. V gene TRBV29-1 combines with J gene TRBJ2-7, with a weak D call TRBD2 (6 bases). The CDR3, as DNA: TGCAGCGTTGGAGGTGGGGACTCCCCCTACGAGCAGTACTTC. Amino acid sequence: CSVGGGDSPYEQYF.